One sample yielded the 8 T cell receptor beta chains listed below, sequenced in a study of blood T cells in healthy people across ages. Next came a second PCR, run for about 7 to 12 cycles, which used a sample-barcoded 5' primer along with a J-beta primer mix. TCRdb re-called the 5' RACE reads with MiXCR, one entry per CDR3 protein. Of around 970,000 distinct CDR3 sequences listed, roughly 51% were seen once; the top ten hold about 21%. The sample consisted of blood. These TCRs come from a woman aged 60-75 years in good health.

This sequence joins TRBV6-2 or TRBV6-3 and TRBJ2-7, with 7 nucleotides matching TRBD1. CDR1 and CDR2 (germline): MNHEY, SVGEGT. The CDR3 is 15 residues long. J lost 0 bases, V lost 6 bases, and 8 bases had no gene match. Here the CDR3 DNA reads TGTGCCAGCAGAGACGGGACAGCCAACTCCTACGAGCAGTACTTC. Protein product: CASRDGTANSYEQYF.

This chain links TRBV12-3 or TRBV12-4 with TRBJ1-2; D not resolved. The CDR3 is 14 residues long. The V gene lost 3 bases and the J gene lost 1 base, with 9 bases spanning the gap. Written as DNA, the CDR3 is TGTGCCAGCAGTTTCCCCCAGAATAACTATGGCTACACCTTC. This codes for CASSFPQNNYGYTF.

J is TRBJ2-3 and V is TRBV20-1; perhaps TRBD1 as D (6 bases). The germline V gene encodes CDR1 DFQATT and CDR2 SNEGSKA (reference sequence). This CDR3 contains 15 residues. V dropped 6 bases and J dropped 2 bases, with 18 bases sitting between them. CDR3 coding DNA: TGCAGTGCATTGAACAGGGTCGCCTTCACAGATACGCAGTATTTT. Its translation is CSALNRVAFTDTQYF.

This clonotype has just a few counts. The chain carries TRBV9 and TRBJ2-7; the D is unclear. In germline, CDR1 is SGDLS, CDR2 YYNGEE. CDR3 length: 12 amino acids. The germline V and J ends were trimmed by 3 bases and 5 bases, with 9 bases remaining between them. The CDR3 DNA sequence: TGTGCCAGCAGCGCCGACCTTAACGAGCAGTACTTC. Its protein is CASSADLNEQYF.

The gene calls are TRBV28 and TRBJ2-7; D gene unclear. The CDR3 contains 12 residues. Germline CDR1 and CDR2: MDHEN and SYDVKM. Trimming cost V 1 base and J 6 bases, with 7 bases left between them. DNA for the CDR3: TGTGCCAGCAGTTTATTGGTTGCCGAGCAGTACTTC. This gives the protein CASSLLVAEQYF.

Written as DNA, the CDR3 is TGTGCCAGCAGCCAATCTAGCGTCTACAATGAGCAGTTCTTC. Amino acids: CASSQSSVYNEQFF. V usage is TRBV14 and J usage is TRBJ2-1, with D possibly being TRBD2 (6 bases). The CDR3 has 14 amino acids. Germline loops: CDR1 SGHDN, CDR2 FVKESK. V dropped 2 bases and J dropped 3 bases, with 8 bases sitting between them.

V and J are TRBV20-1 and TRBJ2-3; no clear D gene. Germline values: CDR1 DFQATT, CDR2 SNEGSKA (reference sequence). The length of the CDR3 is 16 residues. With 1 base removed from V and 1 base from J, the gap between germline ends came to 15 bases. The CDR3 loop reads CSARGAGYLRTDTQYF. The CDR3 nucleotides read TGCAGTGCTAGAGGGGCAGGATATCTACGCACAGATACGCAGTATTTT.

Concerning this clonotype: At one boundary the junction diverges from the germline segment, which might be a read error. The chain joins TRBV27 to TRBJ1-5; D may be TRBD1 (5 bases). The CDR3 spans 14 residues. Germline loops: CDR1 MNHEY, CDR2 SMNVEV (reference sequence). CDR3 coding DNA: TGTGCCAGCAGTTTATGGGGGGGTGATCAGCTCCAGCATTTT. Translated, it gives CASSLWGGDQLQHF.